The rows below give T cell receptor beta chains drawn from one sample of a study of a mutant IDH1 vaccine in newly diagnosed glioma. Clones were sequenced by immunoSEQ multiplex PCR, and TCRdb holds only the in-frame ones, with some missing. The sample includes about 54,000 clones, approximately 80% seen only once; the top ten take approximately 4.3%. Their target antigens are unknown. The input for sequencing was PBMCs, taken from a glioma patient whose treatment included an IDH1 peptide vaccine. Source of these receptors: a young woman with glioma. Each CDR3 is given with its conserved first and last residue. The D gene is left open where the match is weak. Clone size is stated in some rows and not others, as once, few, many or a class when expanded.

D: -; V: TRBV19; size: -; J: TRBJ2-2; DNA: TGTGCCAGTAGTATGCCCCCCCGGGGGGCGCGGACCGGGGAGCTGTTTTTT; CDR3: CASSMPPRGARTGELFF
D: TRBD2; V: TRBV9; size: -; J: TRBJ2-5; DNA: TGTGCCAGCAGCGTAGATCCGGGAGGGCTTGAGACCCAGTACTTC; CDR3: CASSVDPGGLETQYF
D: TRBD1; V: TRBV27; size: -; J: TRBJ1-2; DNA: TGTGCCAGCAGTTTAACAGGGGACTACTATGGCTACACCTTC; CDR3: CASSLTGDYYGYTF
D: -; V: TRBV7-2; size: -; J: TRBJ1-3; DNA: TGTGCCAGCAGCTTAACCCTTCGCGGTCGGGGTGGAAACACCATATATTTT; CDR3: CASSLTLRGRGGNTIYF
D: TRBD2; V: TRBV4-2; size: -; J: TRBJ2-3; DNA: TGTGCCAGCAGCCAAGGGTCGGGACTAGCGGGAGGGTGGGCAGATACGCAGTATTTT; CDR3: CASSQGSGLAGGWADTQYF
D: -; V: TRBV7-8; size: -; J: TRBJ1-2; DNA: TGTGCCAGCTCCCGGCAGGGGTATGGCTACACCTTC; CDR3: CASSRQGYGYTF
D: -; V: TRBV5-1; size: once; J: TRBJ2-5; DNA: TGCGCCAGCAGCTTGGGGGTCCTAGCGCATAACCAAGAGACCCAGTACTTC; CDR3: CASSLGVLAHNQETQYF
D: -; V: TRBV5-4; size: -; J: TRBJ1-1; DNA: TGTGCCAGCAGCTCAGGGGTCGGAGCTTTCTTT; CDR3: CASSSGVGAFF
D: TRBD2; V: TRBV29-1; size: -; J: TRBJ2-1; DNA: TGCAGCGTTGGTTCTAGCGGCTCCTACAATGAGCAGTTCTTC; CDR3: CSVGSSGSYNEQFF
D: -; V: TRBV5-1; size: -; J: TRBJ1-1; DNA: TGCGCCAGCAGACCTTTGAACAGGTTTGAAGCTTTCTTT; CDR3: CASRPLNRFEAFF
D: -; V: TRBV11-2; size: -; J: TRBJ2-7; DNA: TGTGCCAGCAGCCAGGGGGGTTACGAGCAGTACTTC; CDR3: CASSQGGYEQYF
D: TRBD2; V: TRBV19; size: -; J: TRBJ2-1; DNA: TGTGCCAGTAGTATAGTGGGAGGCGCTAGCGGGGGGGCCGGGTTCTATGAGCAGTTCTTC; CDR3: CASSIVGGASGGAGFYEQFF
D: -; V: TRBV5-4; size: -; J: TRBJ1-1; DNA: TGTGCCAGCAGCCTGGTCAGGGGAGCAGTGGACACTGAAGCTTTCTTT; CDR3: CASSLVRGAVDTEAFF
D: TRBD2; V: TRBV29-1; size: -; J: TRBJ2-1; DNA: TGCAGCGTTGGAAAGTTCGGGACTAGCGGGGGCTCTGAGCAGTTCTTC; CDR3: CSVGKFGTSGGSEQFF
D: TRBD1; V: TRBV19; size: -; J: TRBJ1-4; DNA: TGTGCCAGTAGGACAGGGGTGTCGACTAATGAAAAACTGTTTTTT; CDR3: CASRTGVSTNEKLFF
D: -; V: TRBV5-1; size: -; J: TRBJ2-7; DNA: TGCGCCAGCAGCTTGGACACTAGAGGGGGAGGGGAGCAGTACTTC; CDR3: CASSLDTRGGGEQYF
D: TRBD2; V: TRBV19; size: -; J: TRBJ2-3; DNA: TGTGCCAGCGGGACTAGCGGAAACACAGATACGCAGTATTTT; CDR3: CASGTSGNTDTQYF
D: -; V: TRBV28; size: -; J: TRBJ1-1; DNA: TGTGCCAGCAGGCTAATACAGAACACTGAAGCTTTCTTT; CDR3: CASRLIQNTEAFF
D: TRBD1; V: TRBV7-9; size: -; J: TRBJ1-1; DNA: TGTGCCAGCAGCTCAAGAGACAGGGGATGGACTGAAGCTTTCTTT; CDR3: CASSSRDRGWTEAFF
D: -; V: TRBV5-1; size: -; J: TRBJ2-3; DNA: TGCGCCAGCAGCCGGGGGGCTCCAGATACGCAGTATTTT; CDR3: CASSRGAPDTQYF
D: -; V: TRBV27; size: -; J: TRBJ2-3; DNA: TGTGCCAGCAGTTTATCGGGACTTCTCACAGATACGCAGTATTTT; CDR3: CASSLSGLLTDTQYF
D: -; V: TRBV5-1; size: -; J: TRBJ1-2; DNA: TGCGCCAGCAGCGAGCCAGACGGGGGAGACTATGGCTACACCTTC; CDR3: CASSEPDGGDYGYTF
D: TRBD2; V: TRBV2; size: -; J: TRBJ2-1; DNA: TGTGCCAGCAGTGAAGTAGCGGGGGACGGGTACAATGAGCAGTTCTTC; CDR3: CASSEVAGDGYNEQFF
D: -; V: TRBV6-1; size: -; J: TRBJ2-7; DNA: TGTGCCAGCAGTGAATGGATCGGGGGCTACGAGCAGTACTTC; CDR3: CASSEWIGGYEQYF
D: -; V: TRBV7-8; size: -; J: TRBJ2-5; DNA: TGTGCCAGCACCGTGGGGACATTCGAGACCCAGTACTTC; CDR3: CASTVGTFETQYF
D: -; V: TRBV7-3; size: -; J: TRBJ1-1; DNA: TGTGCCAGCAGCCCCTATGGGGGCGTTAACACTGAAGCTTTCTTT; CDR3: CASSPYGGVNTEAFF
D: -; V: TRBV5-8; size: -; J: TRBJ2-5; DNA: TGTGCCAGCAGCCGAACAGCGTTCCAAGAGACCCAGTACTTC; CDR3: CASSRTAFQETQYF
D: -; V: TRBV6-5; size: -; J: TRBJ2-1; DNA: TGTGCCAGCAGTTCCAAGACTGCCAATGAGCAGTTCTTC; CDR3: CASSSKTANEQFF
D: -; V: TRBV2; size: -; J: TRBJ1-3; DNA: TGTGCCAGCAACTCGGGTGGAAACACCATATATTTT; CDR3: CASNSGGNTIYF
D: TRBD2; V: TRBV4-1; size: -; J: TRBJ2-1; DNA: TGCGCCAGCAGCCAGGTGCGACTAGCGGGGGGGAGGAATGAGCAGTTCTTC; CDR3: CASSQVRLAGGRNEQFF
D: -; V: TRBV5-1; size: once; J: TRBJ2-2; DNA: TGCGCCAGCAGCTTGAATGAGGTTTCAAACACCGGGGAGCTGTTTTTT; CDR3: CASSLNEVSNTGELFF
D: -; V: TRBV27; size: -; J: TRBJ2-7; DNA: TGTGCCAGCAGTCCCTTCCCAATGCGGGATCCTACGGTCGAGCAGTACTTC; CDR3: CASSPFPMRDPTVEQYF
D: TRBD1; V: TRBV4-3; size: -; J: TRBJ1-2; DNA: TGCGCCAGCAGCCAATTGAGTCAGGGGGAAGGCTATGGCTACACCTTC; CDR3: CASSQLSQGEGYGYTF
D: -; V: TRBV19; size: once; J: TRBJ2-3; DNA: TGTGCCAGTAGTATAGTCGGCGGGATGACAGATACGCAGTATTTT; CDR3: CASSIVGGMTDTQYF
D: -; V: TRBV19; size: -; J: TRBJ1-4; DNA: TGTGCCAGCCGGGCCCCATATGGTGAAAAACTGTTTTTT; CDR3: CASRAPYGEKLFF